This T cell receptor beta chain was captured by sequencing in a study of CD8 T cells in ankylosing spondylitis. Making the TCR beta libraries involved quantitative 5'-RACE with molecular barcodes. TCRdb passed the 5' RACE reads through MiXCR, listing each CDR3 protein once. In the table there are more than 150,000 distinct CDR3 sequences, 9.5% to 15% of which are singletons. This clonotype was counted a few times. Its matching antigen is unknown. Whole-study findings and limits: In ankylosing spondylitis blood, a motif of roughly 8 highly homologous TCR beta variants appeared characteristic. Matched ankylosing spondylitis synovial fluid reportedly showed significant enrichment of disease-linked clones.

V lost 0 bases, J lost 2 bases, and 6 bases stayed unmatched. The germline CDR1 and CDR2 sequences are MNHNS and SASEGT. CDR3 length: 17 amino acids. The receptor was isolated from a male donor with ankylosing spondylitis or in good health (not recorded which). This chain links TRBV6-1 with TRBJ2-1, with 8 bases lining up with TRBD2. Sequenced input: blood, either unsorted or a sorted T cell fraction (not recorded which). DNA of the CDR3: TGTGCCAGCAGTGAAGCGCCACTAGCGGACCCCTACAATGAGCAGTTCTTC. Translation gives CASSEAPLADPYNEQFF.